This T cell receptor beta chain appears in the sequencing data of a study of blood T cell repertoires in COVID-19. Study-level background: Sample material is recorded as cDNA or gDNA derived from T cells, B-cell-depleted T cells, or PBMCs.

Only one count was recorded for this clone. CDR3 size: 16 residues. The ends were cut back, 3 bases at V and 0 bases at J, with 12 bases in the middle. From germline, CDR1 is LGHNA and CDR2 YSLEER. Original processing notes: Nucleated cell number was recorded as an estimate derived from reference gene primer amplification. Only in-frame clones appear in the TCRdb table, and some are missing; sequencing was by immunoSEQ multiplex PCR. V and J calls and clone size are given by that table; D and trimming were obtained from the DNA. The profile covers fewer than 300,000 clones, with about 80% appearing a single time and 3% to 3.5% taken by the ten largest.

This chain uses TRBV4-3 with TRBJ1-3; no clear D. The source material was peripheral blood. This receptor was obtained from a woman at least 80 years old with acute or convalescent COVID-19. This CDR3 reads CASSQQEFYSGNTIYF. CDR3 nucleotide sequence: TGCGCCAGCAGCCAGCAGGAATTTTACTCTGGAAACACCATATATTTT.